This T cell receptor beta chain was sequenced in a study of blood T cell repertoires in COVID-19. Study-level background: From T cells, B-cell-depleted T cells, or PBMCs came the material, which was cDNA or gDNA.

Germline CDR1 and CDR2: LNHDA and SQIVND (reference sequence). V lost 4 bases, J lost 0 bases, and 8 bases stayed unmatched. The CDR3 extends over 18 amino acids. Under the authors' procedure: The assay estimated nucleated cells by amplifying reference gene primers. Profiled with immunoSEQ multiplex PCR; TCRdb holds only in-frame clones, not every one. V, J and clone size reflect that table, while D and trimming were determined from the DNA. The table includes some 170,000 clones, around 85% detected once. The source is an older woman with acute or convalescent COVID-19. This sequence joins TRBV19 and TRBJ2-1; 11 bases are shared with TRBD2. Input material: peripheral blood. The CDR3 DNA sequence: TGTGCCAGTAGTAGGTCGGGGACTAGCGGAAGCTCCTACAATGAGCAGTTCTTC. This gives the protein CASSRSGTSGSSYNEQFF.